A selection of T cell receptor beta chains follows, all from one sample in a study of blood T cell repertoires in COVID-19. Sequencing was performed with immunoSEQ multiplex PCR; in TCRdb, only in-frame clones are kept and a portion is missing. The sample lists 66,000 or so clones; about four fifths were seen once. The material sequenced was peripheral blood. The receptors come from a human donor in a cohort sampled during active COVID-19. Each CDR3 is given with its conserved first and last residue. The order of the fields is J gene, D gene, clone size, V gene, CDR3 protein, CDR3 DNA. The D gene is left open where the match is weak. Size values are once, few and many counts, or a class for expanded clones, and some rows have none.

J: TRBJ2-7; D: TRBD2; size: .; V: TRBV7-9; CDR3: CASSTSGRAAEQYF; DNA: TGTGCCAGCAGCACTAGCGGGAGGGCAGCCGAGCAGTACTTC
J: TRBJ1-5; D: .; size: .; V: TRBV10-3; CDR3: CAISESSQNNQPQHF; DNA: TGTGCCATCAGTGAGTCGTCCCAGAACAATCAGCCCCAGCATTTT
J: TRBJ1-3; D: .; size: .; V: TRBV7-3; CDR3: CASSMMGGFSGNTIYF; DNA: TGTGCCAGCAGCATGATGGGGGGGTTCTCTGGAAACACCATATATTTT
J: TRBJ1-3; D: .; size: .; V: TRBV29-1; CDR3: CSVVMGAGNTIYF; DNA: TGCAGCGTTGTCATGGGGGCGGGAAACACCATATATTTT
J: TRBJ2-7; D: .; size: .; V: TRBV7-9; CDR3: CASSEYYEQYF; DNA: TGTGCCAGCAGCGAGTACTACGAGCAGTACTTC
J: TRBJ1-2; D: .; size: .; V: TRBV28; CDR3: CASSSGITNYGYTF; DNA: TGTGCCAGCAGCTCAGGAATCACTAACTATGGCTACACCTTC
J: TRBJ2-3; D: TRBD2; size: .; V: TRBV7-3; CDR3: CASSLQGRGTDTQYF; DNA: TGTGCCAGCAGCTTACAAGGGAGGGGCACAGATACGCAGTATTTT
J: TRBJ2-5; D: TRBD1; size: .; V: TRBV3-1/TRBV3-2; CDR3: CASGQATQYF; DNA: TGTGCCAGCGGACAGGCGACCCAGTACTTC
J: TRBJ1-1; D: TRBD1; size: .; V: TRBV5-4; CDR3: CASSPRDRSQGTEAFF; DNA: TGTGCCAGCAGCCCGCGGGACAGGTCTCAGGGGACTGAAGCTTTCTTT
J: TRBJ2-7; D: .; size: few; V: TRBV7-9; CDR3: CASSTGSRSSYEQYF; DNA: TGTGCCAGCAGCACCGGTAGTAGGAGCTCCTACGAGCAGTACTTC
J: TRBJ1-6; D: TRBD1; size: .; V: TRBV7-2; CDR3: CASSSTQGLRSPLHF; DNA: TGTGCCAGCAGCTCAACACAGGGGTTACGATCACCCCTCCACTTT
J: TRBJ2-2; D: TRBD2; size: .; V: TRBV20-1; CDR3: CSARGLVDTGELFF; DNA: TGCAGTGCTCGTGGACTAGTCGACACCGGGGAGCTGTTTTTT
J: TRBJ1-4; D: .; size: .; V: TRBV7-2; CDR3: CASSLETHNEKLFF; DNA: TGTGCCAGCAGCTTAGAGACACATAATGAAAAACTGTTTTTT
J: TRBJ1-2; D: TRBD1; size: .; V: TRBV30; CDR3: CAWRSTSGTAFGYTF; DNA: TGTGCCTGGAGGTCTACCTCCGGGACAGCCTTCGGCTACACCTTC
J: TRBJ1-5; D: .; size: few; V: TRBV19; CDR3: CASSSLLRQPQHF; DNA: TGTGCCAGTAGTTCCCTATTGAGGCAGCCCCAGCATTTT
J: TRBJ2-1; D: TRBD2; size: .; V: TRBV29-1; CDR3: CSVAGTSDHSYNEQFF; DNA: TGCAGCGTTGCCGGGACTAGCGACCACTCCTACAATGAGCAGTTCTTC
J: TRBJ1-1; D: TRBD1; size: .; V: TRBV18; CDR3: CASSPQFGTGNTEAFF; DNA: TGTGCCAGTTCACCACAATTCGGGACAGGGAACACTGAAGCTTTCTTT
J: TRBJ2-1; D: .; size: .; V: TRBV28; CDR3: CASRNRVNEQFF; DNA: TGTGCCAGCAGAAACAGGGTTAATGAGCAGTTCTTC
J: TRBJ2-5; D: TRBD1; size: .; V: TRBV4-3; CDR3: CASSPSTGTGETQYF; DNA: TGCGCCAGCAGCCCCTCGACAGGGACGGGTGAGACCCAGTACTTC
J: TRBJ2-2; D: TRBD2; size: .; V: TRBV7-2; CDR3: CASSLRGLAQTNTGELFF; DNA: TGTGCCAGCAGCCTTCGGGGACTAGCCCAGACGAACACCGGGGAGCTGTTTTTT
J: TRBJ2-7; D: .; size: .; V: TRBV2; CDR3: CASSERQGRYEQYF; DNA: TGTGCCAGCAGTGAACGCCAGGGCCGCTACGAGCAGTACTTC
J: TRBJ2-1; D: TRBD1; size: once; V: TRBV18; CDR3: CASSPGTANNEQFF; DNA: TGTGCCAGCTCACCAGGGACAGCCAACAATGAGCAGTTCTTC
J: TRBJ2-7; D: TRBD2; size: .; V: TRBV6-5; CDR3: CASSYELGLAAYEQYF; DNA: TGTGCCAGCAGTTACGAATTGGGACTAGCGGCGTACGAGCAGTACTTC
J: TRBJ2-1; D: .; size: .; V: TRBV7-9; CDR3: CASILTGGRNNEQFF; DNA: TGTGCCAGCATCCTGACAGGTGGGCGGAACAATGAGCAGTTCTTC
J: TRBJ1-2; D: TRBD1; size: .; V: TRBV10-3; CDR3: CAILPSLGQGAKGYTF; DNA: TGTGCCATCTTACCCTCCCTCGGACAGGGGGCGAAAGGCTACACCTTC
J: TRBJ2-7; D: TRBD2; size: few; V: TRBV7-2; CDR3: CASSLRDSTSGIRYEQYF; DNA: TGTGCCAGCAGCTTAAGGGATTCGACTAGCGGGATTAGGTACGAGCAGTACTTC
J: TRBJ2-3; D: .; size: .; V: TRBV5-1; CDR3: CASSLKSLRPSTDTQYF; DNA: TGCGCCAGCAGCTTGAAATCCCTCCGTCCTAGCACAGATACGCAGTATTTT
J: TRBJ1-6; D: .; size: .; V: TRBV9; CDR3: CASSVEAVNSPLHF; DNA: TGTGCCAGCAGCGTAGAGGCGGTGAATTCACCCCTCCACTTT
J: TRBJ2-7; D: .; size: .; V: TRBV10-2; CDR3: CASQVTTGLYEQYF; DNA: TGCGCCAGTCAAGTTACTACAGGGCTCTACGAGCAGTACTTC
J: TRBJ1-3; D: .; size: .; V: TRBV9; CDR3: CTSSPEPQGNTIYF; DNA: TGTACCAGCAGCCCCGAACCACAGGGAAACACCATATATTTT
J: TRBJ1-2; D: TRBD1; size: once; V: TRBV19; CDR3: CASSKDRGREGYTF; DNA: TGTGCCAGTAGTAAGGACAGGGGGCGAGAAGGCTACACCTTC
J: TRBJ1-2; D: TRBD1; size: .; V: TRBV24-1; CDR3: CATRGTGTGDGYTF; DNA: TGTGCCACCAGGGGTACCGGGACAGGCGATGGCTACACCTTC
J: TRBJ1-6; D: .; size: .; V: TRBV7-2; CDR3: CASSLILGQPNSPLHF; DNA: TGTGCCAGCAGCTTAATTTTGGGGCAACCCAATTCACCCCTCCACTTT
J: TRBJ2-5; D: .; size: .; V: TRBV30; CDR3: CAWSASGVETQYF; DNA: TGTGCCTGGAGCGCTTCAGGGGTGGAGACCCAGTACTTC
J: TRBJ2-2; D: .; size: .; V: TRBV28; CDR3: CASSFIQGKAGELFF; DNA: TGTGCCAGCAGTTTTATCCAGGGTAAAGCCGGGGAGCTGTTTTTT